The 17 T cell receptor beta chains reported below all come from one sample, sequenced in a study of response to subunit inactivated influenza vaccine. MiXCR, applied by TCRdb to the RT-PCR reads, yields one record per CDR3 protein. The sample lists 530,000 or so distinct CDR3 sequences; approximately 10% were seen once. The source material was PBMCs from blood, sampled on the day of vaccination. Every receptor here comes from a man in his fifties who received an inactivated influenza vaccine.

The chain carries TRBV7-9 and TRBJ2-2; 11 nucleotides align to TRBD2. V gave up 7 bases and J gave up 5 bases; unmatched junction bases: 6. Looked up from germline, CDR1 is SEHNR and CDR2 is FQNEAQ (reference sequence). The CDR3 totals 15 residues. CDR3 loop: CASMLAGGRTGELFF. The CDR3, as DNA: TGTGCCAGCATGCTAGCGGGGGGTCGGACCGGGGAGCTGTTTTTT. Full variable domain (outside the CDR3, taken from reference TRBV7-9 and TRBJ2-2): DTGVSQNPRHKITKRGQNVTFRCDPISEHNRLYWYRQTLGQGPEFLTYFQNEAQLEKSRLLSDRFSAERPKGSFSTLEIQRTEQGDSAMYLCASMLAGGRTGELFFGEGSRLTVL.

The chain couples TRBV14 to TRBJ1-4, with unresolved D. V was trimmed by 4 bases and J by 0 bases, leaving 9 bases between them. CDR3 length: 15 residues. Germline assignment: CDR1 SGHDN and CDR2 FVKESK. The CDR3 protein is CASSLAWTTNEKLFF. The CDR3 nucleotides are TGTGCCAGCAGCCTAGCGTGGACAACTAATGAAAAACTGTTTTTT.

J is TRBJ2-1 and V is TRBV18; 9 bases align to TRBD2. This CDR3 is 15 amino acids long. V was clipped by 3 bases and J by 5 bases; unmatched bases: 5. Germline CDR1 and CDR2: KGHSH and LQKENI. The CDR3 region has the DNA TGTGCCAGCTCACCTTATAGCGGGAGTCACAATGAGCAGTTCTTC. Protein: CASSPYSGSHNEQFF.

This clonotype was detected only a few times. The chain uses TRBV20-1 and TRBJ1-5; D uncertain. Trimming removed 0 bases at V and 0 bases at J, with 9 bases between. The CDR3 runs to 15 residues. Per the germline V gene, CDR1 is DFQATT and CDR2 is SNEGSKA (reference sequence). The CDR3 nucleotides are TGCAGTGCTAGAGAGAGTCAGTATAGCAATCAGCCCCAGCATTTT. It yields the protein CSARESQYSNQPQHF.

This clonotype was detected many times. CDR3 protein: CSVLGLVETQYF. CDR3 sequence (DNA): TGCAGCGTCCTGGGACTGGTAGAGACCCAGTACTTC. The chain employs TRBV29-1 and TRBJ2-5; D perhaps matches TRBD2 (6 bases). V was shortened by 6 bases and J by 4 bases, with 12 bases between the two germline ends. Germline-derived CDR1 and CDR2 are SQVTM and ANQGSEA. This CDR3 is built from 12 residues. The variable domain in full, with the rest retrieved from reference TRBV29-1 and TRBJ2-5, is SAVISQKPSRDICQRGTSLTIQCQVDSQVTMMFWYRQQPGQSLTLIATANQGSEATYESGFVIDKFPISRPNLTFSTLTVSNMSPEDSSIYLCSVLGLVETQYFGPGTRLLVL.

The CDR3 loop is CASIDHWAGPRWGSPLHF. As DNA, the CDR3 is TGTGCCAGCATCGACCACTGGGCCGGGCCCCGGTGGGGTTCACCCCTCCACTTT. The chain joins TRBV7-6 to TRBJ1-6; no reliable D call. V lost 7 bases and J lost 9, with 28 bases in between. Germline V gene data show CDR1 as SGHVS and CDR2 as FNYEAQ. There are 18 residues in the CDR3.

The rearrangement links TRBV12-3 or TRBV12-4 to TRBJ2-3; 7 nucleotides agree with TRBD2. This CDR3 comprises 17 residues. J lost 2 bases, V lost 4 bases, and 12 bases had no gene match. CDR3 amino acids: CASSSVRVSGSTDTQYF. In DNA, the CDR3 is TGTGCCAGCAGTTCCGTGCGGGTTAGCGGGTCCACAGATACGCAGTATTTT.

V gene TRBV5-1 combines with J gene TRBJ2-3; D is uncertain. CDR1 is SGHRS, CDR2 YFSETQ, per germline. The CDR3 sequence is 15 residues long. The V and J ends lost 1 base and 1 base respectively, with 10 bases between them. The CDR3 coding sequence is TGCGCCAGCAGCTTGCTTGGCGCCCGCACAGATACGCAGTATTTT. As protein: CASSLLGARTDTQYF.

This clonotype was found a few times. The chain joins TRBV10-2 to TRBJ2-2; D may be TRBD1 (6 bases). CDR3 size: 19 residues. V lost 3 bases and J lost 0, with 20 bases in between. Germline CDR1 and CDR2: WSHSY and SAAADI. The CDR3 protein is CASSDLTGYDFANTGELFF. The CDR3 DNA sequence: TGCGCCAGCAGTGATTTGACAGGATACGACTTCGCGAACACCGGGGAGCTGTTTTTT.

This clonotype was counted many times. The chain recombines TRBV12-3 or TRBV12-4 with TRBJ1-2, with a possible D match to TRBD1 (5 bases). V gave up 5 bases and J gave up 1 base, with 17 bases separating them. CDR3 length: 16 amino acids. CDR3 sequence reads: CASSHSTGGFNYGYTF. The DNA of the CDR3 is TGTGCCAGCAGTCACTCAACGGGGGGGTTTAACTATGGCTACACCTTC.

The genes are TRBV2 and TRBJ2-2; a possible D gene is TRBD2 (6 bases). Trimming removed 6 bases from V and 1 base from J, with 9 bases in between. Per the germline V gene, CDR1 is SNHLY and CDR2 is FYNNEI. The CDR3 consists of 14 residues. CDR3 nucleotides: TGTGCCAGCAGCCGGGAGAAGAACACCGGGGAGCTGTTTTTT. This codes for CASSREKNTGELFF.

Only a few counts were recorded for this clonotype. The V gene is TRBV6-2 or TRBV6-3, the J gene TRBJ2-3; 14 bases map to TRBD2. V gave up 2 bases and J gave up 3 bases; unmatched junction bases: 10. This CDR3 is built from 19 residues. In germline, CDR1 is MNHEY, CDR2 SVGEGT. The CDR3 protein is CASSYPRGLAGVWTDTQYF. CDR3 sequence (DNA): TGTGCCAGCAGTTACCCGAGGGGACTAGCGGGAGTTTGGACAGATACGCAGTATTTT.

This clonotype was detected a few times. The J gene is TRBJ1-5, the V gene TRBV20-1, with 12 bases identical to TRBD1. The CDR3 is 18 amino acids. Losses at the gene ends were 3 bases for V and 7 bases for J; bases not matched to a gene: 16. Germline V gene sequence: CDR1 DFQATT, CDR2 SNEGSKA (reference sequence). This chain's CDR3 is CSARNTAPGQGAEQPQHF. CDR3 sequence (DNA): TGCAGTGCTAGGAATACCGCCCCGGGACAGGGGGCAGAACAGCCCCAGCATTTT.

Many counts were recorded for this clonotype. CDR3 sequence reads: CASGKTESYNEQFF. In nucleotides, the CDR3 is TGTGCCAGCGGTAAGACCGAGTCCTACAATGAGCAGTTCTTC. The rearrangement links TRBV12-3 or TRBV12-4 to TRBJ2-1, with unresolved D. V dropped 8 bases and J dropped 1 base, with 12 bases sitting between them. This CDR3 has 14 residues.

The chain couples TRBV4-2 to TRBJ1-6; a possible D gene is TRBD1 (5 bases). Germline loops: CDR1 LGHNA, CDR2 YNFKEQ. V lost 2 bases to trimming and J lost 9 bases, with 23 bases between them. This CDR3 contains 18 residues. This CDR3 is CASSQLGPGFDAASPLHF. The CDR3 coding sequence is TGTGCCAGCAGCCAACTGGGGCCCGGTTTCGATGCGGCTTCACCCCTCCACTTT.

The J gene is TRBJ2-3, the V gene TRBV7-2; D uncertain. Trimming took off 0 bases at V and 1 base at J, with 11 bases between the two ends. This CDR3 contains 16 residues. Germline V gene lookup returns CDR1 SGHTA and CDR2 FQGNSA. This CDR3 reads CASSLAIREGTDTQYF. The CDR3 DNA reads TGTGCCAGCAGCTTAGCTATTAGAGAAGGCACAGATACGCAGTATTTT.

This clonotype was seen only a few times. The V call is TRBV28, the J call TRBJ2-1, with 11 positions matching TRBD2. The CDR3 extends over 17 amino acids. Germline V gives CDR1 MDHEN, CDR2 SYDVKM. J lost 5 bases, V lost 4 bases, and 10 bases had no gene match. CDR3 coding DNA: TGTGCCAGCAGTTCCACTCGACTAGCGGGACAGGACAATGAGCAGTTCTTC. It translates to CASSSTRLAGQDNEQFF. The full variable domain, rest sourced from reference TRBV28 and TRBJ2-1, is DVKVTQSSRYLVKRTGEKVFLECVQDMDHENMFWYRQDPGLGLRLIYFSYDVKMKEKGDIPEGYSVSREKKERFSLILESASTNQTSMYLCASSSTRLAGQDNEQFFGPGTRLTVL.